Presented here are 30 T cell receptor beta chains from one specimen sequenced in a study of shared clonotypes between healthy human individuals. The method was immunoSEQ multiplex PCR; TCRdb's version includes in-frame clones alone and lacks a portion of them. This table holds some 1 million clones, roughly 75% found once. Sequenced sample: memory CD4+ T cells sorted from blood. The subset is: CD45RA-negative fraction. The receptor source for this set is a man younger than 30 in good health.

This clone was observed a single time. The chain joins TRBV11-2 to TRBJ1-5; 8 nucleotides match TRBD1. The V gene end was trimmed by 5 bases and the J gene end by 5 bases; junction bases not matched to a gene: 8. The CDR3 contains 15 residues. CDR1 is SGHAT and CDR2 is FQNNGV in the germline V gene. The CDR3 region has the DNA TGTGCCAGCAGCCCCGCCGGACAGGGATATCAGCCCCAGCATTTT. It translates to CASSPAGQGYQPQHF.

The CDR3 DNA is TGCGCCAGCAGCCAAGACGGGCTAGCGAGGGAGACCCAGTACTTC. It specifies CASSQDGLARETQYF. The chain is built from TRBV4-1 and TRBJ2-5; D is possibly TRBD2 (6 bases). Germline CDR1 and CDR2: MGHRA and YSYEKL. The CDR3 is 15 amino acids. Trimming left V 0 bases short and J 5 bases short, with 13 bases between.

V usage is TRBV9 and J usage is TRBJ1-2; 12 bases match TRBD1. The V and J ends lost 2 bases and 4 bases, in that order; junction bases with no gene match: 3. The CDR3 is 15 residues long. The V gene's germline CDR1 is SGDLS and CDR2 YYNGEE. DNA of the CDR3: TGTGCCAGCAGCGTGGGACAGGGGGCCGGCTATGGCTACACCTTC. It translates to CASSVGQGAGYGYTF.

CDR3 protein: CASSPGQGGEKLFF. CDR3 nucleotide sequence: TGCGCCAGCAGCCCGGGACAGGGGGGTGAAAAACTGTTTTTT. This chain links TRBV4-3 with TRBJ1-4, with 11 nucleotides matching TRBD1. V shed 4 bases and J 7 bases; nucleotides not matched to a gene: 2. Germline CDR1 is LGHNA and CDR2 is YSLEER. CDR3 size: 14 residues.

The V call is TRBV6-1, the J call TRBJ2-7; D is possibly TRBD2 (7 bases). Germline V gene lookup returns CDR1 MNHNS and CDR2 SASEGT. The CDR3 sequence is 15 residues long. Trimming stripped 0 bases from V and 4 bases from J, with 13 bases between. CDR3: CASSEAGGAGYEQYF. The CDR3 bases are TGTGCCAGCAGTGAAGCGGGGGGGGCCGGTTACGAGCAGTACTTC.

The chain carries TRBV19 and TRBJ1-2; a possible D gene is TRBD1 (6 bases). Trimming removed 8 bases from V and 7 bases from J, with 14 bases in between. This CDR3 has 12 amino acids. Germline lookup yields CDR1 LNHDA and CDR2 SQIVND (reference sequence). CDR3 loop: CASRNQGSGYTF. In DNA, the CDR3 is TGTGCCAGTCGAAACCAGGGGTCTGGCTACACCTTC. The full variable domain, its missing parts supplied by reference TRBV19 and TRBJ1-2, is DGGITQSPKYLFRKEGQNVTLSCEQNLNHDAMYWYRQDPGQGLRLIYYSQIVNDFQKGDIAEGYSVSREKKESFPLTVTSAQKNPTAFYLCASRNQGSGYTFGSGTRLTVV.

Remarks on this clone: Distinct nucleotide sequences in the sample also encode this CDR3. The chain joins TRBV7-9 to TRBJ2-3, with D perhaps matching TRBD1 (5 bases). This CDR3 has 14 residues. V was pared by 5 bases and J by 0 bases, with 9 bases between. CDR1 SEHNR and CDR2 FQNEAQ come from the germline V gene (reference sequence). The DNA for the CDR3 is TGTGCCAGCAGCCGTACAGGTAGCACAGATACGCAGTATTTT. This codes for CASSRTGSTDTQYF. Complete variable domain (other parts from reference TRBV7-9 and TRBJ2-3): DTGVSQNPRHKITKRGQNVTFRCDPISEHNRLYWYRQTLGQGPEFLTYFQNEAQLEKSRLLSDRFSAERPKGSFSTLEIQRTEQGDSAMYLCASSRTGSTDTQYFGPGTRLTVL.

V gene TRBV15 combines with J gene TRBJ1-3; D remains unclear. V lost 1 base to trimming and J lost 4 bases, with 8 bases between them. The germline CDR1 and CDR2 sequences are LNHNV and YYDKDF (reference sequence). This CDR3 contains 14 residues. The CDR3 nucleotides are TGTGCCACCAGCAGAGGAGGTTACGGAAACACCATATATTTT. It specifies CATSRGGYGNTIYF.

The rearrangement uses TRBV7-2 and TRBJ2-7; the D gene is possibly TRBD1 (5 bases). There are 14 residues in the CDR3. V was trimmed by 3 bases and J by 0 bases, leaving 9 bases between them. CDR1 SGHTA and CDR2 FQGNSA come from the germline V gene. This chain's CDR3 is CASSFRARSYEQYF. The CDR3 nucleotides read TGTGCCAGCAGCTTCAGGGCCCGCTCCTACGAGCAGTACTTC. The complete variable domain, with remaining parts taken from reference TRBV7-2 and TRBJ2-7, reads GAGVSQSPSNKVTEKGKDVELRCDPISGHTALYWYRQSLGQGLEFLIYFQGNSAPDKSGLPSDRFSAERTGGSVSTLTIQRTQQEDSAVYLCASSFRARSYEQYFGPGTRLTVT.

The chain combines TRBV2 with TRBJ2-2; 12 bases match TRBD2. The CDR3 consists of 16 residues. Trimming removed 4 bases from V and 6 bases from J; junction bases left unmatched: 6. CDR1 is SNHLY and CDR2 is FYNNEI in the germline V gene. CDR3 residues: CASSAKTSGRAGELFF. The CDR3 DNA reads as TGTGCCAGCAGTGCCAAGACTAGCGGGAGAGCCGGGGAGCTGTTTTTT.

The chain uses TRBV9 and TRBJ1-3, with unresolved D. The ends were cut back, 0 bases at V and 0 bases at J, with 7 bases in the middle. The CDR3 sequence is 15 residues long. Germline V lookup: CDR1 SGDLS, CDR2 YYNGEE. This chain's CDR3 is CASSVGATSGNTIYF. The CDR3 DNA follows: TGTGCCAGCAGCGTAGGGGCCACCTCTGGAAACACCATATATTTT.

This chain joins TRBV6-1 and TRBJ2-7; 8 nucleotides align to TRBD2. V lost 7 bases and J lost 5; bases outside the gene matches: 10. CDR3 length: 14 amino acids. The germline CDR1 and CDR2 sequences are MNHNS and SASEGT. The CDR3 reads CASKSSGPSHEQYF. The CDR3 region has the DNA TGTGCCAGCAAATCTAGCGGGCCGAGCCACGAGCAGTACTTC.

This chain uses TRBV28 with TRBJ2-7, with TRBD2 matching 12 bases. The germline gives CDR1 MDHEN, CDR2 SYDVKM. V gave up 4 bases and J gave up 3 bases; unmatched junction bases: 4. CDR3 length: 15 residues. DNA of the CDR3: TGTGCCAGCAGTTCTAGCGGGGGGGCAGGCTACGAGCAGTACTTC. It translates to CASSSSGGAGYEQYF. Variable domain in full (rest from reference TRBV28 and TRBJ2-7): DVKVTQSSRYLVKRTGEKVFLECVQDMDHENMFWYRQDPGLGLRLIYFSYDVKMKEKGDIPEGYSVSREKKERFSLILESASTNQTSMYLCASSSSGGAGYEQYFGPGTRLTVT.

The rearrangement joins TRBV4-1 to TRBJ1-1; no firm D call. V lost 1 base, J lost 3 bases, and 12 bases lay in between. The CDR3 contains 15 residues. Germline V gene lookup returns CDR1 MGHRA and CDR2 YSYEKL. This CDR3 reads CASSQGQIHDTEAFF. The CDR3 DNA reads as TGCGCCAGCAGCCAAGGTCAGATACACGACACTGAAGCTTTCTTT.

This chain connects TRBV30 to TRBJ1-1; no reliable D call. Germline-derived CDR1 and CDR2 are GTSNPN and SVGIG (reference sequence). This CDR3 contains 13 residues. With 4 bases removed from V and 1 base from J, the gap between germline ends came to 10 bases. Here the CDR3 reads CAWKIGRNTEAFF. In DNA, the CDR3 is TGTGCCTGGAAAATAGGGCGGAACACTGAAGCTTTCTTT.

The CDR3 protein is CASSSSGGRAGHEQFF. CDR3 DNA: TGTGCCAGCAGCTCCTCAGGCGGGAGGGCCGGGCATGAGCAGTTCTTC. The rearrangement uses TRBV5-5 and TRBJ2-1, with 9 bases that match TRBD2. Germline lookup yields CDR1 SGHKS and CDR2 YYEKEE (reference sequence). This CDR3 is 16 amino acids long. The ends lost 3 bases at V and 8 bases at J; junction bases unmatched: 12.

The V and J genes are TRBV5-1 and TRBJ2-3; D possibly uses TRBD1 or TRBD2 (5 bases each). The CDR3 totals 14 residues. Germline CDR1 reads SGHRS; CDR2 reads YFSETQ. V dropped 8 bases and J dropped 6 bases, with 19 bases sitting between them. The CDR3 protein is CASTLGPGADTQYF. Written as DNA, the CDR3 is TGCGCCAGTACCCTCGGACCCGGGGCCGATACGCAGTATTTT.

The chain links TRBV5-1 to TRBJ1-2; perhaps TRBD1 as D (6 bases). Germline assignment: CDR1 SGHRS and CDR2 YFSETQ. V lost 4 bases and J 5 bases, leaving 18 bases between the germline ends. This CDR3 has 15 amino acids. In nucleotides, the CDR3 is TGCGCCAGCAGCCCCGGCGGGGGAGGGGGTTATGGCTACACCTTC. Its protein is CASSPGGGGGYGYTF. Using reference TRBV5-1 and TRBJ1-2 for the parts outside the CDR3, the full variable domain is KAGVTQTPRYLIKTRGQQVTLSCSPISGHRSVSWYQQTPGQGLQFLFEYFSETQRNKGNFPGRFSGRQFSNSRSEMNVSTLELGDSALYLCASSPGGGGGYGYTFGSGTRLTVV.

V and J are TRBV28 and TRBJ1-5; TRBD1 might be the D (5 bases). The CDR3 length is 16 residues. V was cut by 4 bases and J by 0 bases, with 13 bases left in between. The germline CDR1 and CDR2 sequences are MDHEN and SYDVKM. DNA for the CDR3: TGTGCCAGCAGTTCCTCCCGGGGGGTTAGCAATCAGCCCCAGCATTTT. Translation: CASSSSRGVSNQPQHF.

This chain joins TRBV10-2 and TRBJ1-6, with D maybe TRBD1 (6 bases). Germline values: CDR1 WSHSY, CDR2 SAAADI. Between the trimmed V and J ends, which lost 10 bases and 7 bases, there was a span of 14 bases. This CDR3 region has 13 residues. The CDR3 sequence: CATTTGPNSPLHF. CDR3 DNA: TGCGCCACTACTACAGGGCCCAATTCACCCCTCCACTTT.

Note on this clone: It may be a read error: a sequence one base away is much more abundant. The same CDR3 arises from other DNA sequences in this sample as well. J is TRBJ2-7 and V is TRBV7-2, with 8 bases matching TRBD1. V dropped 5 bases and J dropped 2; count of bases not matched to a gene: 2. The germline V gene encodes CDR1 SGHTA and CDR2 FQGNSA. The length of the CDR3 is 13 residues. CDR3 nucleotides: TGTGCCAGCAGCCGGACAGGGACCTACGAGCAGTACTTC. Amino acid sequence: CASSRTGTYEQYF.

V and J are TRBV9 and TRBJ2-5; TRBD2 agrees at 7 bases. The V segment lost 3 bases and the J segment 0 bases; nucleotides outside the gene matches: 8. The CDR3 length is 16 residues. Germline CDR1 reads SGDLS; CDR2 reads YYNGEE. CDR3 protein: CASSGGSSGHQETQYF. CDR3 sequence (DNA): TGTGCCAGCAGCGGAGGGTCTAGCGGTCACCAAGAGACCCAGTACTTC.

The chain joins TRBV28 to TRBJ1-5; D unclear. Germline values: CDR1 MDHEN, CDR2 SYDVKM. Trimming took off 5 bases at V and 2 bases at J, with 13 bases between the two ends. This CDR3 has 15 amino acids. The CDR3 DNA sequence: TGTGCCAGCAGTCGAGTGAGTGGAGGCAATCAGCCCCAGCATTTT. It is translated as CASSRVSGGNQPQHF.

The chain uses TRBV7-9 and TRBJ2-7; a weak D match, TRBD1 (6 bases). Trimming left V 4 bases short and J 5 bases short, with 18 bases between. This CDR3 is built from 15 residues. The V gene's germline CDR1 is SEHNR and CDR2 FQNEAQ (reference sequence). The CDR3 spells CASSSDVGGLNEQYF. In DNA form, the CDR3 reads TGTGCCAGCAGCTCAGACGTTGGGGGCCTAAACGAGCAGTACTTC.

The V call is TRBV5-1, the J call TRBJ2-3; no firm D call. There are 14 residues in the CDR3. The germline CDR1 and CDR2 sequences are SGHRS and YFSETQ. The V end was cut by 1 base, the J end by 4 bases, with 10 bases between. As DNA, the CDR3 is TGCGCCAGCAGCTTGACTCCCGGGTCAGATACGCAGTATTTT. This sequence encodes CASSLTPGSDTQYF.

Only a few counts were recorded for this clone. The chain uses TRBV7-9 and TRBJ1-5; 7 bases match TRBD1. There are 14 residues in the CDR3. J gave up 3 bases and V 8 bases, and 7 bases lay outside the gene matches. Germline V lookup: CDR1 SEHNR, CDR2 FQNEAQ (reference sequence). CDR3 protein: CASRPGTDNQPQHF. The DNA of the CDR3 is TGTGCCAGCCGGCCCGGGACAGACAATCAGCCCCAGCATTTT.

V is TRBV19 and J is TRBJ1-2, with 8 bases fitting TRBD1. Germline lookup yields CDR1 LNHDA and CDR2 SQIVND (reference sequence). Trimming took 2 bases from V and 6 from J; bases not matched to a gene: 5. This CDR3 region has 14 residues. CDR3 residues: CASSIFGQGNGYTF. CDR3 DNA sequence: TGTGCCAGTAGTATATTCGGACAGGGCAATGGCTACACCTTC. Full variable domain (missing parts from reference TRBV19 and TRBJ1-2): DGGITQSPKYLFRKEGQNVTLSCEQNLNHDAMYWYRQDPGQGLRLIYYSQIVNDFQKGDIAEGYSVSREKKESFPLTVTSAQKNPTAFYLCASSIFGQGNGYTFGSGTRLTVV.

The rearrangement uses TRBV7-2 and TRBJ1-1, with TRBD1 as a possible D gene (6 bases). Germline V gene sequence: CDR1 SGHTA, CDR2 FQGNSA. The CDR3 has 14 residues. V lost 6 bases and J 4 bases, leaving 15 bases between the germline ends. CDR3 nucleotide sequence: TGTGCCAGCAGGCTTCAGGGGTTAGGCACTGAAGCTTTCTTT. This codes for CASRLQGLGTEAFF.

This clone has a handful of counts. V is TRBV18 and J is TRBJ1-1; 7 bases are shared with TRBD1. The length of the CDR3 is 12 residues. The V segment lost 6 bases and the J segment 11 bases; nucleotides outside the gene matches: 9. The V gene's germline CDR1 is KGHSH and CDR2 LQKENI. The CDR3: CASSQDRTGAFF. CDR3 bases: TGTGCCAGCTCCCAGGACAGGACTGGGGCTTTCTTT.

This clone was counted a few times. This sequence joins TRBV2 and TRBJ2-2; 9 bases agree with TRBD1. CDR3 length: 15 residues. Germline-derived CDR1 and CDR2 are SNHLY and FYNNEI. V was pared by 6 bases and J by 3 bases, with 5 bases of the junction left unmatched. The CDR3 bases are TGTGCCAGCAGCTACAGGGGGCCCCACACCGGGGAGCTGTTTTTT. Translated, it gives CASSYRGPHTGELFF.